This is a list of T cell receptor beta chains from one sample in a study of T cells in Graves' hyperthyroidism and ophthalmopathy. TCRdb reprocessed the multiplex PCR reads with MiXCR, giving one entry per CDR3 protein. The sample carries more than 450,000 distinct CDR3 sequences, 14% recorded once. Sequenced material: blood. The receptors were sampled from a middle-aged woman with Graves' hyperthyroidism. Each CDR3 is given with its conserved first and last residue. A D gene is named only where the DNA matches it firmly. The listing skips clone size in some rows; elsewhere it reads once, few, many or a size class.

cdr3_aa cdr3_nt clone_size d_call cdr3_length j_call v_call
CASSDRENYGYTF TGTGCCAGCAGCGACAGGGAAAACTATGGCTACACCTTC many TRBD1 13 TRBJ1-2 TRBV7-8
CASSPIHASGSYEQYF TGCGCCAGCAGCCCGATCCACGCTAGCGGGAGCTACGAGCAGTACTTC few TRBD2 16 TRBJ2-7 TRBV4-1
CAWNTGSSGNTIYF TGTGCCTGGAATACAGGGTCTTCGGGAAACACCATATATTTT few . 14 TRBJ1-3 TRBV30
CASSLSVFSDHNEQFF TGTGCCAGCAGCTTAAGTGTTTTCAGTGATCACAATGAGCAGTTCTTC . . 16 TRBJ2-1 TRBV7-8
CSVEVTLNTEAFF TGCAGCGTTGAAGTCACCCTGAACACTGAAGCTTTCTTT . . 13 TRBJ1-1 TRBV29-1
CASKREASYPSTYEQYF TGTGCCAGCAAACGGGAGGCGTCTTATCCGTCCACCTACGAGCAGTACTTC . TRBD2 17 TRBJ2-7 TRBV27
CASSERQGRDEQFF TGTGCCAGCAGTGAGAGACAGGGGCGGGATGAGCAGTTCTTC few TRBD1 14 TRBJ2-1 TRBV25-1
CASSQIAGSGTGELFF TGTGCCAGCAGCCAAATAGCGGGAAGCGGCACCGGGGAGCTGTTTTTT . TRBD2 16 TRBJ2-2 TRBV5-8
CASSYSRQGGAYGYTF TGTGCCAGCAGTTACTCCCGACAGGGTGGGGCCTATGGCTACACCTTC . TRBD1 16 TRBJ1-2 TRBV6-6
CSARGSVGRTNEQFF TGCAGTGCTAGAGGGTCCGTGGGTAGGACCAATGAGCAGTTCTTC many . 15 TRBJ2-1 TRBV20-1
CASSSGTGNTIYF TGTGCCAGCAGTTCAGGGACTGGAAACACCATATATTTT many . 13 TRBJ1-3 TRBV2
CASNGAVNTEAFF TGTGCCAGCAACGGGGCGGTGAACACTGAAGCTTTCTTT few . 13 TRBJ1-1 TRBV6-1
CASSLGPSGASYEQYF TGTGCCAGCAGCTTAGGACCTAGCGGAGCCTCCTACGAGCAGTACTTC many TRBD2 16 TRBJ2-7 TRBV7-2
CASSIDGQANFF TGTGCCAGTAGTATAGATGGGCAGGCAAACTTCTTC . . 12 TRBJ2-1 TRBV19
CAISESKETQYF TGTGCCATCAGTGAGTCGAAAGAGACCCAGTACTTC many . 12 TRBJ2-5 TRBV10-3
CASSWRTTSTDTQYF TGCGCCAGCAGTTGGAGGACTACATCCACAGATACGCAGTATTTT few . 15 TRBJ2-3 TRBV5-1
CASSAPGRANIQYF TGTGCCAGCAGCGCCCCGGGGAGGGCAAACATTCAGTACTTC few TRBD2 14 TRBJ2-4 TRBV14
CASSQDGGTPSYNEQFF TGCGCCAGCAGCCAAGATGGCGGGACTCCGTCGTACAATGAGCAGTTCTTC few . 17 TRBJ2-1 TRBV4-1
CASSLEGKNEQFF TGTGCCAGCAGCTTGGAGGGCAAGAATGAGCAGTTCTTC many . 13 TRBJ2-1 TRBV5-6
CASSQDNSGRGGTDTQYF TGCGCCAGCAGCCAAGATAATTCGGGTAGGGGTGGGACAGATACGCAGTATTTT few . 18 TRBJ2-3 TRBV4-1
CASSEALWDRVEGNQPQHF TGTGCCAGCAGTGAAGCGCTCTGGGACAGGGTGGAGGGCAATCAGCCCCAGCATTTT many TRBD1 19 TRBJ1-5 TRBV2
CASSPDRVPTDTQYF TGTGCCAGCAGCCCGGACCGCGTTCCCACAGATACGCAGTATTTT many . 15 TRBJ2-3 TRBV5-6
CASSIQGAEQPQHF TGCGCCAGCAGCATACAGGGAGCGGAGCAGCCCCAGCATTTT . . 14 TRBJ1-5 TRBV5-1
CATLGGGDTQYF TGCGCCACCCTGGGGGGGGGAGATACGCAGTATTTT . TRBD2 12 TRBJ2-3 TRBV10-2
CASSPLRGDTQYF TGTGCCAGCAGCCCCCTCCGGGGGGATACGCAGTATTTT . . 13 TRBJ2-3 TRBV7-3
CASSYNSNEQFF TGCGCCAGCAGCTATAATAGCAATGAGCAGTTCTTC . . 12 TRBJ2-1 TRBV5-1
CASSQTSGSSYEQYF TGTGCCAGCAGCCAGACTAGCGGTAGCTCCTACGAGCAGTACTTC many TRBD2 15 TRBJ2-7 TRBV7-2
CASSLSSGNEKLFF TGTGCCAGCAGTTTATCCAGTGGGAATGAAAAACTGTTTTTT many . 14 TRBJ1-4 TRBV28
CASSLYPRTELSSYNEQFF TGTGCCAGCAGTTTATATCCCCGGACAGAACTAAGCTCCTACAATGAGCAGTTCTTC many . 19 TRBJ2-1 TRBV27